The entry that follows covers one TCR beta chain sequence. Its matching antigen is unknown. This specimen belongs to a study of PD-1 blockade in classical Hodgkin lymphoma. Study-level points and caveats: Although disease activity or prior therapy may be involved, causes of the repertoire differences remain undefined. Whereas CD4+ TCR diversity had risen significantly by C4D1, CD8+ TCR diversity had not. Newly diagnosed patients reportedly had lower baseline TCR diversity than healthy donors.

Relapse after autologous stem cell transplantation occurred in every patient, and brentuximab vedotin exposure varied. From thawed PBMCs, CD4+ T cells were purified using magnetic negative selection. Libraries were prepared by immunoSEQ multiplex PCR; TCRdb keeps only in-frame clonotypes and omits some of them. The sample has 25,000 to 30,000 clones, 60% to 85% seen once. Between the trimmed V and J ends, which lost 3 bases and 6 bases, there was a span of 15 bases. The CDR3 runs 14 residues. Germline V CDR1 and CDR2: LNHDA, SQIVND (reference sequence). The clonotype was recovered from a human donor with classical Hodgkin lymphoma. The V and J genes are TRBV19 and TRBJ2-7; a possible D gene is TRBD1 (5 bases). The specimen comprised CD4+ T cells from blood, sampled at baseline. CDR3 DNA: TGTGCCAGTAGTATCCAGGGAACGGTGGGCGAGCAGTACTTC. It is translated as CASSIQGTVGEQYF.